This TCR beta chain was profiled in a study of OX40 agonist ivuxolimab in advanced cancers. Study-wide findings and caveats: The CD4+ and CD8+ T cells in the blood had expanded clonally by week 6 at 0.1 to 3.0 mg/kg. The expanded peripheral T cells' antigen specificity was not determined.

The CDR3 sequence is 14 residues long. J was trimmed by 4 bases and V by 9 bases; bases with no gene match: 9. The V gene's germline CDR1 is MNHEY and CDR2 SMNVEV (reference sequence). TCRdb's copy holds only in-frame clones and misses some; the assay was immunoSEQ multiplex PCR. The top ten clones hold about 0.29% of a sample with approximately 100,000 clones, 90% of them seen once. A remark on this clone: Its specificity is not known.

Specimen: CD4+ or CD8+ T cells sorted from blood, collected in a trial of the OX40 agonist ivuxolimab. The TCR comes from an adult with an advanced solid tumor such as melanoma, head and neck, liver or kidney cancer. The genes are TRBV27 and TRBJ2-1, with 7 nucleotides matching TRBD1. CDR3 sequence (DNA): TGTGCCAGTTCTCGGGACAGACCTTACAATGAGCAGTTCTTC. Its protein product is CASSRDRPYNEQFF.